These T cell receptor beta chains were read from a single sample in a study of blood T cell repertoires in COVID-19. The repertoire was sequenced with immunoSEQ multiplex PCR; TCRdb's copy has only in-frame clones and lacks some. The sample lists over 150,000 clones, around 80% occurring once. Sequences were obtained from PBMCs or T cells enriched from blood (not recorded which). The receptors shown here come from a woman in her sixties or seventies in a cohort exposed to, infected with or recovered from COVID-19 (not recorded which). CDR3s include the opening cysteine and the closing phenylalanine or tryptophan. Each record gives: D gene, V gene, J gene, clone size, CDR3 DNA, CDR3 protein. The D gene is left open where the match is weak. A row's size may be missing; if present it is once, few, many or a size class.

NA	TRBV12-3/TRBV12-4	TRBJ1-1	NA	TGTGCCAGCAGTCGTACAGGGAACGCTTTCTTT	CASSRTGNAFF
TRBD1	TRBV6-5	TRBJ1-2	NA	TGTGCCAGCAGCCGCCTCCTACAGGGGAAAGAAGGCTACACCTTC	CASSRLLQGKEGYTF
NA	TRBV7-2	TRBJ1-2	NA	TGTGCCAGCAGCTATAACAGGGCGACCTATGGCTACACCTTC	CASSYNRATYGYTF
TRBD1	TRBV11-2	TRBJ2-7	NA	TGTGCCAGCAGCACACAGGGGGCTAGCGGACTATCCTACGAGCAGTACTTC	CASSTQGASGLSYEQYF
TRBD1	TRBV24-1	TRBJ2-7	once	TGTGCCACCAGCCCCGGGACAGGGGGCTACGAGCAGTACTTC	CATSPGTGGYEQYF
TRBD2	TRBV15	TRBJ2-5	once	TGTGCCACCAGCAGTAGCGGGTGGGGAGAGACCCAGTACTTC	CATSSSGWGETQYF
TRBD1	TRBV2	TRBJ2-7	NA	TGTGCCAGCAGTCCGGGACAGGGCCTCTACGAGCAGTACTTC	CASSPGQGLYEQYF
TRBD2	TRBV11-3	TRBJ2-1	NA	TGTGCCAGCAGCTTAGGTCCTAGCGGGAGGGAGCAGTTCTTC	CASSLGPSGREQFF
NA	TRBV3-1/TRBV3-2	TRBJ2-1	NA	TGTGCCAGCAGCTCTAACCTGAAGGGGAGAGGGAGGATTGAGCAGTTCTTC	CASSSNLKGRGRIEQFF
TRBD2	TRBV7-9	TRBJ2-7	NA	TGTGCCAGCAGCGCCTCCGGGCAGGCGGGAGCAGGCGAGCAGTACTTC	CASSASGQAGAGEQYF
NA	TRBV27	TRBJ2-5	NA	TGTGCCAGCGGATCCTTCACGGGTGAGACCCAGTACTTC	CASGSFTGETQYF
NA	TRBV28	TRBJ2-3	NA	TGTGCCAGCAGTTTTAGAAACACAGATACGCAGTATTTT	CASSFRNTDTQYF
NA	TRBV29-1	TRBJ2-5	NA	TGCAGCGTTTCTAACCGGGAGACCCAGTACTTC	CSVSNRETQYF
TRBD2	TRBV5-1	TRBJ2-2	NA	TGCGCCAGCAGCTTGGAAGCGGGAGCAGGGCTGGCCGGGGAGCTGTTTTTT	CASSLEAGAGLAGELFF
TRBD1	TRBV7-6	TRBJ1-6	NA	TGTGCCAGCAGCTTAGCGGGACAGGGGGGGTTTTCACCCCTCCACTTT	CASSLAGQGGFSPLHF
NA	TRBV28	TRBJ2-5	NA	TGTGCCAGCAGTCCGCCACATAATTTGGTGACCCAGTACTTC	CASSPPHNLVTQYF
TRBD1	TRBV6-5	TRBJ2-3	NA	TGTGCCAGCTGGACAGGGAAGTTGGCAGATACGCAGTATTTT	CASWTGKLADTQYF
TRBD2	TRBV5-4	TRBJ2-1	NA	TGTGCCAGCAGCTTGGAGGCTAGCGGGAGGTACGAGCAGTTCTTC	CASSLEASGRYEQFF
TRBD1	TRBV24-1	TRBJ2-1	NA	TGTGCCACCAGTGATCCAGGACAGGGGGACAATGAGCAGTTCTTC	CATSDPGQGDNEQFF
NA	TRBV27	TRBJ1-1	NA	TGTGCCAGCAGTTTAGAGGCGGGGGGCCTTGAAGCTTTCTTT	CASSLEAGGLEAFF
TRBD1	TRBV5-1	TRBJ1-2	once	TGCGCCAGCAGTCCGGGACAGGGGGCGCGGGGCTACACCTTC	CASSPGQGARGYTF
NA	TRBV29-1	TRBJ2-1	few	TGCAGCGTTGCCCCAATGAGGGAGCAGTTCTTC	CSVAPMREQFF
TRBD1	TRBV7-7	TRBJ2-3	NA	TGTGCTAGCAGCTTAGGACAGGGCACAGATACGCAGTATTTT	CASSLGQGTDTQYF
NA	TRBV30	TRBJ1-5	NA	TGTGCCTGGAGTGTACAGAACAATCAGCCCCAGCATTTT	CAWSVQNNQPQHF
TRBD2	TRBV3-1/TRBV3-2	TRBJ2-2	NA	TGTGCCAGCAGCCCAGGACTAGCGGGAGGGGGCCTCACCGGGGAGCTGTTTTTT	CASSPGLAGGGLTGELFF
NA	TRBV10-3	TRBJ1-2	NA	TGTGCCATCCAATCGGACAGATATGGCTACACCTTC	CAIQSDRYGYTF
TRBD1	TRBV5-4	TRBJ2-7	once	TGTGCCAGCAGCTTGGGGGGTGGACAGGGTTACGAGCAGTACTTC	CASSLGGGQGYEQYF
NA	TRBV5-1	TRBJ2-6	NA	TGCGCCAGCAGCTTGGTTTTATCTGGGGCCAACGTCCTGACTTTC	CASSLVLSGANVLTF
TRBD2	TRBV4-1	TRBJ2-3	NA	TGCGCCAGCAGCCTCGGGACTAGCGTAGGCACAGATACGCAGTATTTT	CASSLGTSVGTDTQYF
TRBD2	TRBV7-7	TRBJ2-1	NA	TGTGCTAGCAGCTTAGATGGGACTAGCGGGCAGAAGCAGTTCTTC	CASSLDGTSGQKQFF